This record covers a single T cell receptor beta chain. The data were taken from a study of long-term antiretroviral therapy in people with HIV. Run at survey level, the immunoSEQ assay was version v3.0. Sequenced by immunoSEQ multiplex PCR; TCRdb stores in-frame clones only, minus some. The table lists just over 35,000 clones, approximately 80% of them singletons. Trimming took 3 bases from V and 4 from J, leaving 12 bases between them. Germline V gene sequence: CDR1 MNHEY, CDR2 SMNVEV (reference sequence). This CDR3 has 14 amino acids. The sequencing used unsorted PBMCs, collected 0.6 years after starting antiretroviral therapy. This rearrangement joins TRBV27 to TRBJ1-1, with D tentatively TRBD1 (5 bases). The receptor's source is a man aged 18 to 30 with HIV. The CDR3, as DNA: TGTGCCAGCAGTTTCTCCCTAAGGGGCACTGAAGCTTTCTTT. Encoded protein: CASSFSLRGTEAFF.